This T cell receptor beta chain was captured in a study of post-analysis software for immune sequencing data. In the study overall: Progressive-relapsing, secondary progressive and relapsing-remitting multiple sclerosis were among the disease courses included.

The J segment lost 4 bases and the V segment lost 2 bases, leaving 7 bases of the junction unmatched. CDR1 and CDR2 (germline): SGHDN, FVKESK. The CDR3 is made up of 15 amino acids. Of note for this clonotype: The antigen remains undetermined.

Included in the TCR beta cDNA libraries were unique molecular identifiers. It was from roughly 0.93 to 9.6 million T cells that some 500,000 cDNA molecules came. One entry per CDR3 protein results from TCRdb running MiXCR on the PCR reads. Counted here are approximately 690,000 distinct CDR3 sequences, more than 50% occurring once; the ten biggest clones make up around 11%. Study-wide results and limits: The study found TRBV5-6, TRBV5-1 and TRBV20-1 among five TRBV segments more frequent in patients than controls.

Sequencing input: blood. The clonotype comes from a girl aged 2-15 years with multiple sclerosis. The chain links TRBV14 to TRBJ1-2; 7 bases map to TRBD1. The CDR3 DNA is TGTGCCAGCAGCCAACTGCCCGGGACAGCCTATGGCTACACCTTC. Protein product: CASSQLPGTAYGYTF. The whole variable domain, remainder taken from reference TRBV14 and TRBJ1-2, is EAGVTQFPSHSVIEKGQTVTLRCDPISGHDNLYWYRRVMGKEIKFLLHFVKESKQDESGMPNNRFLAERTGGTYSTLKVQPAELEDSGVYFCASSQLPGTAYGYTFGSGTRLTVV.